This TCR beta chain comes out of a study of CD8+ T cells in alopecia areata. RNA was extracted and reverse transcribed into cDNA as the sequencing template. Clones were read by immunoSEQ multiplex PCR, and TCRdb kept only the in-frame ones, dropping some. Altogether hundreds of thousands of clones are present, about two thirds being singletons, with the ten largest covering approximately 1.2%. Broader study findings: Scalp sequencing captures resident alphabeta T cells of normal skin too.

Concerning this clone: The antigen is not known.

Peripheral blood and lesional scalp punch biopsies were taken from alopecia areata patients. This sequence originates from a human donor with alopecia areata. Here the sequenced sample was CD4+ T cells sorted from blood, taken at week 0.

CDR3 sequence reads: CASSPRGYEQFF. CDR3 bases: TGTGCCAGCTCACCACGCGGGTACGAGCAGTTCTTC. The chain recombines TRBV18 with TRBJ2-1, with D possibly matching TRBD2 (5 bases). Germline V gene data show CDR1 as KGHSH and CDR2 as LQKENI. The CDR3 has 12 residues. V lost 1 base, J lost 10 bases, and 8 bases lay in between.